Presented here are 23 T cell receptor beta chains from one specimen sequenced in a study of cytomegalovirus exposure and HLA in healthy donors. Primers for the PCR totalled 60 Vbeta and 13 Jbeta. Clones were sequenced by immunoSEQ multiplex PCR, and TCRdb holds only the in-frame ones, with some missing. The sample has 100,000 to 150,000 clones. The material sequenced was PBMCs. The receptors were gathered from a man between 18 and 35 years old in good health and CMV-seronegative.

The rearrangement links TRBV4-1 to TRBJ2-5; 7 bases match TRBD1. The CDR3 has 15 amino acids. Germline V CDR1 and CDR2: MGHRA, YSYEKL. Unmatched junction bases numbered 8, after V lost 4 bases and J lost 3 bases. The CDR3 is CASSPEYTGEETQYF. In DNA form, the CDR3 reads TGCGCCAGCAGCCCCGAGTATACAGGGGAAGAGACCCAGTACTTC.

The V gene is TRBV18, the J gene TRBJ1-2, with 7 bases matching TRBD1. V gave up 0 bases and J gave up 7 bases; unmatched junction bases: 8. Germline lookup yields CDR1 KGHSH and CDR2 LQKENI. This CDR3 comprises 15 residues. CDR3 sequence reads: CASSPPAGGIRGYTF. The CDR3 region has the DNA TGTGCCAGCTCACCACCAGCAGGGGGTATACGTGGCTACACCTTC.

The rearrangement joins TRBV19 to TRBJ1-1; a possible D gene is TRBD1 (6 bases). V gave up 5 bases and J gave up 5 bases, with 18 bases separating them. Germline loops: CDR1 LNHDA, CDR2 SQIVND (reference sequence). This CDR3 has 15 amino acids. This CDR3 is CASSPAGGHETEAFF. CDR3 nucleotides: TGTGCCAGTAGTCCCGCCGGGGGGCATGAAACTGAAGCTTTCTTT.

This chain links TRBV6-1 with TRBJ2-2; 8 bases fit TRBD1. CDR3 length equals 14 residues. Unmatched junction bases numbered 9, after V lost 8 bases and J lost 7 bases. Germline CDR1 and CDR2: MNHNS and SASEGT. The CDR3 DNA is TGTGCCAGCCTGGTGGACAGGGTGAACGGGGAGCTGTTTTTT. Translating it yields CASLVDRVNGELFF.

The V gene is TRBV19, the J gene TRBJ1-1; D remains unclear. Trimming removed 3 bases from V and 2 bases from J, with 10 bases in between. Looked up from germline, CDR1 is LNHDA and CDR2 is SQIVND (reference sequence). This CDR3 has 14 amino acids. CDR3: CASSMIRLNTEAFF. The DNA of the CDR3 is TGTGCCAGTAGTATGATTAGACTCAACACTGAAGCTTTCTTT.

The V and J genes are TRBV5-1 and TRBJ1-1, with a weak D call TRBD1 (6 bases). V shed 4 bases and J shed 0 bases, with 10 bases lying between them. The CDR3 spans 14 residues. Germline CDR1 is SGHRS and CDR2 is YFSETQ. CDR3 DNA sequence: TGCGCCAGCAGCCCCGGGACAATGAACACTGAAGCTTTCTTT. Translated: CASSPGTMNTEAFF.

The chain uses TRBV7-2 and TRBJ2-1; 12 positions match TRBD2. Germline assignment: CDR1 SGHTA and CDR2 FQGNSA. J was trimmed by 9 bases and V by 5 bases; bases with no gene match: 8. This CDR3 is 15 amino acids long. The CDR3 nucleotides are TGTGCCAGCAGCCCCAAGACTAGCGGGAGCCTTGAGCAGTTCTTC. Amino acid sequence: CASSPKTSGSLEQFF.

V and J are TRBV7-9 and TRBJ2-3, with TRBD2 identical over 10 bases. There are 17 residues in the CDR3. CDR1 and CDR2 from the germline V gene are SEHNR and FQNEAQ (reference sequence). The J segment lost 8 bases and the V segment lost 5 bases, leaving 16 bases of the junction unmatched. The DNA for the CDR3 is TGTGCCAGCAGCCACCCGGCTAGCGGGAGTGGGTTTCCTACGCAGTATTTT. This encodes CASSHPASGSGFPTQYF.

This rearrangement joins TRBV13 to TRBJ2-7; 11 bases are shared with TRBD1. Germline loops: CDR1 PRHDT, CDR2 FYEKMQ (reference sequence). The CDR3 consists of 14 residues. J was trimmed by 2 bases and V by 6 bases; bases with no gene match: 3. The CDR3 bases are TGTGCCAGCAGACCGGGACAGGGGGCCTACGAGCAGTACTTC. Translating gives CASRPGQGAYEQYF.

The chain combines TRBV2 with TRBJ1-2, with 11 bases fitting TRBD1. Germline trimming cut 6 bases from V and 2 bases from J; bases unmatched to any gene: 8. The germline gives CDR1 SNHLY, CDR2 FYNNEI. This CDR3 has 16 residues. This CDR3 is CASSYKRTGGNYGYTF. In DNA, the CDR3 is TGTGCCAGCAGCTATAAAAGGACAGGGGGCAACTATGGCTACACCTTC.

The chain is built from TRBV5-1 and TRBJ1-2; the match to TRBD1 covers 10 bases. With 2 bases clipped from V and 2 bases from J, the junction kept 3 bases outside the gene matches. This CDR3 spans 15 amino acids. The germline gives CDR1 SGHRS, CDR2 YFSETQ. The CDR3 coding sequence is TGCGCCAGCAGCTTCGACAGGGGGCTGAACTATGGCTACACCTTC. Translation: CASSFDRGLNYGYTF.

The chain links TRBV7-2 to TRBJ2-7; 14 nucleotides agree with TRBD2. The germline CDR1 and CDR2 sequences are SGHTA and FQGNSA. J gave up 3 bases and V 4 bases, and 11 bases lay outside the gene matches. The CDR3 length is 18 residues. The DNA for the CDR3 is TGTGCCAGCAGCTCCAGACCGGGACTAGCGGGAGATCTCTACGAGCAGTACTTC. Translating gives CASSSRPGLAGDLYEQYF.

The chain employs TRBV9 and TRBJ2-7; 7 nucleotides agree with TRBD2. The germline gives CDR1 SGDLS, CDR2 YYNGEE. Germline trimming cut 4 bases from V and 3 bases from J; bases unmatched to any gene: 4. CDR3 length equals 13 residues. CDR3 sequence reads: CASSKLADYEQYF. CDR3 nucleotide sequence: TGTGCCAGCAGCAAGCTAGCGGACTACGAGCAGTACTTC.

This chain uses TRBV30 with TRBJ1-6; D uncertain. Trimming took 3 bases from V and 7 from J, leaving 16 bases between them. This CDR3 spans 15 amino acids. Germline CDR1 and CDR2: GTSNPN and SVGIG (reference sequence). This CDR3 reads CAWRPTAGTNSPLHF. The CDR3 bases are TGTGCCTGGAGACCCACGGCAGGCACGAATTCACCCCTCCACTTT.

The chain joins TRBV5-1 to TRBJ2-7; the D gene is possibly TRBD2 (5 bases). Deletions cut 7 bases from V and 6 bases from J, with 14 bases between. The V gene's germline CDR1 is SGHRS and CDR2 YFSETQ. The CDR3 has 12 amino acids. CDR3 in DNA: TGCGCCAGCGGACTGTCGGGTGGCGAGCAGTACTTC. Protein: CASGLSGGEQYF.

This sequence joins TRBV9 and TRBJ2-3, with 12 bases fitting TRBD2. V lost 1 base and J lost 0; bases outside the gene matches: 3. CDR3 size: 17 residues. Germline V gene sequence: CDR1 SGDLS, CDR2 YYNGEE. The CDR3 coding sequence is TGTGCCAGCAGCGTATGGGGACTAGCGGGCAGCACAGATACGCAGTATTTT. It yields the protein CASSVWGLAGSTDTQYF.

V and J are TRBV27 and TRBJ2-7; 12 nucleotides agree with TRBD2. With V trimmed by 3 bases and J by 4 bases, 1 base remained unmatched. This CDR3 comprises 14 residues. Germline CDR1 is MNHEY and CDR2 is SMNVEV (reference sequence). The CDR3 DNA sequence: TGTGCCAGCAGTTTGGGGACTAGCGGGTACGAGCAGTACTTC. It yields the protein CASSLGTSGYEQYF.

This chain joins TRBV2 and TRBJ1-2; D gene uncertain. Germline CDR1 reads SNHLY; CDR2 reads FYNNEI. V was trimmed by 9 bases and J by 4 bases, leaving 18 bases between them. The CDR3 contains 14 residues. In DNA, the CDR3 is TGTGCCAGAACCCGAGGGCCTAGCGGCTATGGCTACACCTTC. The encoded protein is CARTRGPSGYGYTF. The whole variable domain, filled in from reference TRBV2 and TRBJ1-2, reads EPEVTQTPSHQVTQMGQEVILRCVPISNHLYFYWYRQILGQKVEFLVSFYNNEISEKSEIFDDQFSVERPDGSNFTLKIRSTKLEDSAMYFCARTRGPSGYGYTFGSGTRLTVV.

The rearrangement uses TRBV5-4 and TRBJ1-1; a weak D match, TRBD1 (5 bases). CDR3 size: 14 residues. V was trimmed by 1 base and J by 4 bases, leaving 11 bases between them. The germline CDR1 and CDR2 sequences are SGHNT and YYREEE (reference sequence). The CDR3 protein is CASSLFGGATEAFF. The CDR3 bases are TGTGCCAGCAGCTTGTTCGGGGGTGCCACTGAAGCTTTCTTT.

The rearrangement links TRBV19 to TRBJ1-1; no firm D call. The CDR3 contains 12 residues. V lost 9 bases and J 2 bases, leaving 10 bases between the germline ends. Germline V gives CDR1 LNHDA, CDR2 SQIVND (reference sequence). CDR3 sequence: CASATANTEAFF. CDR3 sequence (DNA): TGTGCCAGCGCTACAGCTAACACTGAAGCTTTCTTT.

This chain connects TRBV19 to TRBJ1-5; tentative D call: TRBD1 (6 bases). The CDR3 is 15 residues long. V gave up 6 bases and J gave up 5 bases, with 17 bases separating them. Germline CDR1 reads LNHDA; CDR2 reads SQIVND (reference sequence). The CDR3, as DNA: TGTGCCAGTAGCCGACTCCGGGACACAGATCAGCCCCAGCATTTT. The encoded protein is CASSRLRDTDQPQHF.

The J gene is TRBJ1-6, the V gene TRBV5-1; no clear D gene. The CDR3 runs 11 residues. Looked up from germline, CDR1 is SGHRS and CDR2 is YFSETQ. V shed 3 bases and J shed 10 bases, with 5 bases lying between them. Here the CDR3 reads CASSYKSPLHF. The CDR3 region has the DNA TGCGCCAGCAGCTACAAATCACCCCTCCACTTT.

This sequence joins TRBV5-4 and TRBJ1-1, with 8 nucleotides matching TRBD1. The CDR3 length is 16 residues. With V trimmed by 0 bases and J by 5 bases, 9 bases remained unmatched. The germline V gene encodes CDR1 SGHNT and CDR2 YYREEE (reference sequence). The CDR3 spells CASSLGQGIWETEAFF. The CDR3, as DNA: TGTGCCAGCAGCTTGGGACAGGGGATTTGGGAGACTGAAGCTTTCTTT.